This entry lists 4 T cell receptor beta chains sequenced from one sample in a study of read filtering for tumor transcriptome and immune sequencing. The library was built from about 400 ng RNA with molecular barcoded adaptors for alpha/delta and beta/gamma chains. TCRdb re-called the reads with MiXCR, one entry per CDR3 protein. The profile shows about 28,000 distinct CDR3 sequences, approximately 14% of them singletons. The source material was a population of CD138-negative cells sorted from bone marrow. Receptors were obtained from a donor at least 40 years old with multiple myeloma.

In this sample, this clonotype turned up many times. This chain connects TRBV7-8 to TRBJ2-7; 9 bases match TRBD1. The germline V gene has CDR1 SGHVS and CDR2 FQNEAQ. The CDR3 covers 15 residues. Trimming cost V 5 bases and J 5 bases; bases outside gene matches: 10. The CDR3 region has the DNA TGTGCCAGCAGCCCCCGCCGGGACAGGGAGGACGAGCAGTACTTC. Protein sequence: CASSPRRDREDEQYF.

In the case of this clonotype: The CDR3 end shows no conserved phenylalanine or tryptophan, and so a read error is likely. This sequence joins TRBV5-6 and TRBJ2-5; TRBD1 is a possible D gene (5 bases). Trimming left V 4 bases short and J 3 bases short, with 13 bases between. The CDR3 runs to 14 residues. CDR1 SGHDT and CDR2 YYEEEE come from the germline V gene. CDR3 coding DNA: TGTGCCAGCAGCAGCGAGGACACCGAAGAGACCCAGTACCTC. Its protein product is CASSSEDTEETQYL.

This clonotype was seen at least ten times. CDR3 region: CSATPQREVLGYEQYF. The CDR3 DNA reads TGCAGTGCTACTCCTCAGCGGGAGGTACTTGGATACGAGCAGTACTTC. The chain combines TRBV20-1 with TRBJ2-7; 9 bases agree with TRBD2. Germline V gene lookup returns CDR1 DFQATT and CDR2 SNEGSKA (reference sequence). V trimming: 4 bases; J trimming: 4 bases; junction bases outside the gene matches: 14. This CDR3 spans 16 amino acids.

The chain joins TRBV7-9 to TRBJ2-1, with 13 bases lining up with TRBD2. Germline V lookup: CDR1 SEHNR, CDR2 FQNEAQ (reference sequence). The CDR3 sequence is 15 residues long. The trim removed 5 bases at V and 8 bases at J, leaving 6 bases unmatched. The CDR3 bases are TGTGCCAGCAGCACAGGACTAGCGGGAGCCTATGAGCAGTTCTTC. Amino acids: CASSTGLAGAYEQFF.